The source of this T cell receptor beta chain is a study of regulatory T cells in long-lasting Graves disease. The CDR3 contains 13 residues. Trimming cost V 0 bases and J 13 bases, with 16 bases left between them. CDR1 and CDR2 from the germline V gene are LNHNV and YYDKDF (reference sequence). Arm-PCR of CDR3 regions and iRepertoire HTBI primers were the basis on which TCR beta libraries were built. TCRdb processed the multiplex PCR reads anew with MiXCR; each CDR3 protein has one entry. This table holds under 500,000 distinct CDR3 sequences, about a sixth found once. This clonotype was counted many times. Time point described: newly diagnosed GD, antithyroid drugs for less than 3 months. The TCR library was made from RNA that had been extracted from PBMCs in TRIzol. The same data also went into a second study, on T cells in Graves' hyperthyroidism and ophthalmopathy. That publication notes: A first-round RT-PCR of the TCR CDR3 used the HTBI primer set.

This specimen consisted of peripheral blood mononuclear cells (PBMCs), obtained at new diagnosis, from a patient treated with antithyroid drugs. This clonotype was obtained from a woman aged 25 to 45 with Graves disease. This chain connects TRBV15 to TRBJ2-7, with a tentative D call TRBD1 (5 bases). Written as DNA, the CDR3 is TGTGCCACCAGCAGAGACCGCTTGGGGCGAGAATACTTC. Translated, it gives CATSRDRLGREYF.